The rows below give T cell receptor beta chains drawn from one sample of a study of untreated major depressive disorder. The assay was immunoSEQ multiplex PCR, and TCRdb's table has in-frame clones only and misses some. Here the sample spans 17,000 or so clones, 92% being singletons. Sequenced sample: CD4+ T cells from PBMCs. These receptors were taken from a woman aged 40-49 years with major depressive disorder. CDR3s include the opening cysteine and the closing phenylalanine or tryptophan.

j_call v_call cdr3_aa
TRBJ1-1 TRBV6-1 CASNTQGVNTEAFF
TRBJ1-2 TRBV5-4 CATLRAPSKYGYTF
TRBJ1-3 TRBV9 CASSEGTAGNTIYF
TRBJ1-4 TRBV14 CASSQGIRNEKLFF
TRBJ2-3 TRBV5-6 CASSLLRGRATDTQYF
TRBJ1-1 TRBV11-2 CASSSRGDTEAFF
TRBJ2-3 TRBV19 CASSIGPRFVADTQYF
TRBJ2-7 TRBV30 CAWSRGFSLREQYF
TRBJ1-3 TRBV18 CASSPAGSRNTIYF
TRBJ2-3 TRBV4-3 CASSLEAGRADTQYF
TRBJ1-2 TRBV30 CAWSVPQGRVDGYTF
TRBJ1-1 TRBV9 CASSVAPGGAPNTEAFF
TRBJ2-2 TRBV27 CASIGGVGGAGELFF
TRBJ1-4 TRBV14 CASSQGFWRTRREKLFF
TRBJ1-1 TRBV6-5 CASSYSNRGGTEAFF
TRBJ1-1 TRBV2 CASIFDTEAFF
TRBJ2-6 TRBV14 CASSAGQGRSGANVLTF
TRBJ2-7 TRBV7-3 CASSPQGDRREQYF
TRBJ1-2 TRBV29-1 CSVGGVGGYTF
TRBJ2-5 TRBV5-1 CASSLGAGRQETQYF
TRBJ2-2 TRBV6-6 CASSYLGYAGELFF
TRBJ2-5 TRBV9 CASSPSQGLFQETQYF
TRBJ1-2 TRBV5-1 CASRDRTGHYGYTF
TRBJ1-2 TRBV6-5 CASTETGTAYGYTF
TRBJ2-2 TRBV18 CASSPRQGPSPGELFF
TRBJ1-1 TRBV29-1 CSVDGTGNTEAFF
TRBJ1-2 TRBV6-5 CASSYGGVTNYGYTF
TRBJ1-4 TRBV11-3 CASSRGDYRREKLFF
TRBJ1-2 TRBV5-1 CASSLAWGWNGYTF
TRBJ2-5 TRBV5-1 CASSLKGGGETQYF
TRBJ1-3 TRBV28 CASTQGYSGNTIYF
TRBJ1-3 TRBV19 CASSRASSGNTIYF
TRBJ1-5 TRBV30 CAWGTGTSNQPQHF
TRBJ2-2 TRBV6-4 CASSRDWTGELFF
TRBJ2-1 TRBV10-2 CASRDSTQPSEEQFF
TRBJ1-2 TRBV5-8 CASSLPTGDNYGYTF
TRBJ1-1 TRBV6-5 CASSYSNRGGTEAFF
TRBJ2-5 TRBV5-6 CASSLGTVLKTQYF
TRBJ2-2 TRBV5-4 CASSLKTGELFF
TRBJ2-1 TRBV11-3 CASSSSGTSGRREQFF
TRBJ2-4 TRBV5-1 CASSLGGLIAKNIQYF
TRBJ2-3 TRBV7-3 CASGDGTDTQYF
TRBJ2-7 TRBV15 CATSRGLGSEQYF
TRBJ1-1 TRBV29-1 CSVVWNTEAFF
TRBJ1-1 TRBV7-6 CASSIQAENTEAFF
TRBJ2-7 TRBV5-4 CASSPTGGGSSYEQYF
TRBJ1-5 TRBV6-1 CASMRDSNQPQHF
TRBJ1-2 TRBV7-2 CASNLRQGSLPGYTF
TRBJ1-1 TRBV18 CASSPIEVTNTEAFF
TRBJ2-2 TRBV7-9 CASSTLDTGELFF
TRBJ1-1 TRBV5-8 CASSFVPRGTEAFF
TRBJ2-7 TRBV6-1 CASSDFREGAYEQYF
TRBJ2-1 TRBV7-9 CASSLPASGARSAQFF
TRBJ1-1 TRBV30 CASRSFMNTEAFF
TRBJ1-1 TRBV5-1 CASSFESAGNTEAFF
TRBJ2-3 TRBV6-5 CASSYSPGVGDTQYF
TRBJ1-2 TRBV5-1 CASSPGHIGPANYGYTF
TRBJ2-7 TRBV6-1 CASTRGQGAYEQYF
TRBJ1-4 TRBV6-6 CASSYSRGPSGEKLFF
TRBJ1-4 TRBV5-8 CASRPDPRGEKLFF